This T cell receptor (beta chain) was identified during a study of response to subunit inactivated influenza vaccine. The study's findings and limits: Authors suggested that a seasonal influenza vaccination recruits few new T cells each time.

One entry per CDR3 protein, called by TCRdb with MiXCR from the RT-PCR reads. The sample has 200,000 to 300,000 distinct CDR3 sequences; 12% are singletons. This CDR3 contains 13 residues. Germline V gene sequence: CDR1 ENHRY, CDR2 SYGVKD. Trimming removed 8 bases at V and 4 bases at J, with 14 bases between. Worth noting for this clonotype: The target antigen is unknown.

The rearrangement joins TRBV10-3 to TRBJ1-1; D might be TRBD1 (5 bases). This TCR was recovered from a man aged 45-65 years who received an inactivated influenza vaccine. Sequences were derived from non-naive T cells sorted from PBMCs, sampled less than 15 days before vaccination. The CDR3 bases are TGTGCCATCTCATCAGGGTGGGCCACTGAAGCTTTCTTT. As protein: CAISSGWATEAFF.